Described below is a single T cell receptor beta chain sequence and its context. Time point reported: persistent/refractory GD, antithyroid drugs over 5 years with positive TRAb. PBMCs were the source of the RNA used for TCR sequencing. The data were obtained in a study of regulatory T cells in long-lasting Graves disease. With iRepertoire HTBI primers and Arm-PCR of CDR3 regions, TCR beta libraries were built. TCRdb recomputed calls from the multiplex PCR reads with MiXCR, one row per CDR3 protein. Seen here are around 460,000 distinct CDR3 sequences, about 20% observed once, and the top ten hold around 13%. The V and J ends lost 3 bases and 8 bases respectively, with 10 bases between them. This CDR3 region has 12 residues.

This TCR was recovered from a female donor with Graves disease. Sequencing was performed on peripheral blood mononuclear cells (PBMCs), taken when the disease was refractory, from a patient treated with antithyroid drugs. The chain uses TRBV12-3 or TRBV12-4 and TRBJ1-1; unclear D gene. CDR3 bases: TGTGCCAGCAGTTTGTACGGGCTGGAAGCTTTCTTT. This sequence encodes CASSLYGLEAFF.